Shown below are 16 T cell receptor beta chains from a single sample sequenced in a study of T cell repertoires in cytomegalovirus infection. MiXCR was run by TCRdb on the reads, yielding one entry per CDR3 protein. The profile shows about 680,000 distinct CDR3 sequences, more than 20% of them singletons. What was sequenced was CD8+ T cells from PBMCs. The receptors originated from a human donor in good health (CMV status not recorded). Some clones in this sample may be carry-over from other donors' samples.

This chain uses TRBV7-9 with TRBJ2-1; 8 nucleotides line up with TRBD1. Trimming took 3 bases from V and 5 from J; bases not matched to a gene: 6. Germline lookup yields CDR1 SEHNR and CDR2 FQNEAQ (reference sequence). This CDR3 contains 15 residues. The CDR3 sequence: CASSLRQGSHNEQFF. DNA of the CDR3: TGTGCCAGCAGCTTGCGACAGGGGTCCCACAATGAGCAGTTCTTC.

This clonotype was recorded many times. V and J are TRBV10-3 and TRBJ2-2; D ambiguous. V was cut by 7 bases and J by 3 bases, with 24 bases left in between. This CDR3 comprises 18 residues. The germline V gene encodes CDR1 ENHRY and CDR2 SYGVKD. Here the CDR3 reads CAIKRPWAAKGDTGELFF. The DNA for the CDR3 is TGTGCCATCAAACGCCCCTGGGCAGCCAAGGGTGACACCGGGGAGCTGTTTTTT.

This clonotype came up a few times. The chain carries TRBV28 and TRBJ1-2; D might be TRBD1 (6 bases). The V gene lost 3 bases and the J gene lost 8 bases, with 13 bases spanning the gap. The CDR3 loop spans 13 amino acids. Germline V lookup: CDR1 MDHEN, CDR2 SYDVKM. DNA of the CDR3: TGTGCCAGCAGTTTCGGGGGGCGCAGGGGCTACACCTTC. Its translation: CASSFGGRRGYTF.

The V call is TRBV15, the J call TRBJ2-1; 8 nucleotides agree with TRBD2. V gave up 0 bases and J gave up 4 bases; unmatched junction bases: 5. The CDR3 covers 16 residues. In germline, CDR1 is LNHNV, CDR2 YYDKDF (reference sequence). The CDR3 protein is CATSRDRGGSYNEQFF. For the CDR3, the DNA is TGTGCCACCAGCAGAGATCGGGGGGGATCATACAATGAGCAGTTCTTC.

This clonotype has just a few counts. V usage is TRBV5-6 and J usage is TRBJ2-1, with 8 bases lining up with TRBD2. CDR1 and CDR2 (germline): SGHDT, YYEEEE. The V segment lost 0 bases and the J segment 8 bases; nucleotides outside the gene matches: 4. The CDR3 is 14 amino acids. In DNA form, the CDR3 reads TGTGCCAGCAGCTTGGGACCCGGGGGGGATGAGCAGTTCTTC. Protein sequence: CASSLGPGGDEQFF. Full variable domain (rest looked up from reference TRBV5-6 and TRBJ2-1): DAGVTQSPTHLIKTRGQQVTLRCSPKSGHDTVSWYQQALGQGPQFIFQYYEEEERQRGNFPDRFSGHQFPNYSSELNVNALLLGDSALYLCASSLGPGGDEQFFGPGTRLTVL.

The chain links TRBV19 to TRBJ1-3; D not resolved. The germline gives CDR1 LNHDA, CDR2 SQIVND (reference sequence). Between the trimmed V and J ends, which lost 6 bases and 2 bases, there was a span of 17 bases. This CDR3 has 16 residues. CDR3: CASSRVGQGPGNTIYF. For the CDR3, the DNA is TGTGCCAGTAGCCGGGTCGGGCAAGGACCTGGAAACACCATATATTTT.

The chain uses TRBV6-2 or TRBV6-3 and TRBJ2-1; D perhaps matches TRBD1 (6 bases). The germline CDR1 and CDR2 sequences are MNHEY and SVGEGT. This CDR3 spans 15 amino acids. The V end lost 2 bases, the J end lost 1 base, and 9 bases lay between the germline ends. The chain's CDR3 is CASSYARGSYNEQFF. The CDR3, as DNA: TGTGCCAGCAGTTACGCCAGGGGTTCCTACAATGAGCAGTTCTTC.

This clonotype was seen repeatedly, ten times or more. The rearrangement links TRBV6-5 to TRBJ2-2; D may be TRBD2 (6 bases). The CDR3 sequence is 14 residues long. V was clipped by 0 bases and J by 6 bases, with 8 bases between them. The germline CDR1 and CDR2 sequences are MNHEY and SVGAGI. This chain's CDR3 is CASSYSPGAGELFF. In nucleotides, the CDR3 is TGTGCCAGCAGTTACTCGCCGGGGGCCGGGGAGCTGTTTTTT.

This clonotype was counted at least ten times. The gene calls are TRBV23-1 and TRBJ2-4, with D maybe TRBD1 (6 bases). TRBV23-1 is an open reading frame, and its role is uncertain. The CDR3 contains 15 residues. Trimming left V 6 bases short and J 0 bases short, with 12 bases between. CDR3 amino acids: CASSPTGLAKNIQYF. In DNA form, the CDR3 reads TGCGCCAGCAGCCCAACAGGGCTAGCCAAAAACATTCAGTACTTC.

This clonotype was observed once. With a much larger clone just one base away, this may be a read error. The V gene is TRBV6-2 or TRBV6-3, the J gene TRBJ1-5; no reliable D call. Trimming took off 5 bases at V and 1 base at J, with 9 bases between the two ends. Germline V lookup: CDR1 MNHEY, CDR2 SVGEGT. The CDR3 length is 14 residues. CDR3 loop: CASSHPMSNQPQHF. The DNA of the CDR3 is TGTGCCAGCAGTCATCCGATGAGCAATCAGCCCCAGCATTTT.

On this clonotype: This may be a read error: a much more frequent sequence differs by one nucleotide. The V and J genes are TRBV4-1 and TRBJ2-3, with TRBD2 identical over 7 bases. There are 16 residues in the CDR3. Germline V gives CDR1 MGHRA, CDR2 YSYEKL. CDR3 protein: CASSQDPAGTTETQYF. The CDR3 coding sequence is TGCGCCAGCAGCCAAGACCCAGCGGGGACCACAGAGACGCAGTATTTT.

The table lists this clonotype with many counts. CDR3 sequence (DNA): TGTGCCAGCACCAGCAGCGGGGCGTACACCGGGGAGCTGTTTTTT. The encoded protein is CASTSSGAYTGELFF. This sequence joins TRBV7-2 and TRBJ2-2; TRBD2 aligns across 7 bases. Germline CDR1 and CDR2: SGHTA and FQGNSA. Unmatched junction bases numbered 8, after V lost 7 bases and J lost 3 bases. The CDR3 runs to 15 residues.

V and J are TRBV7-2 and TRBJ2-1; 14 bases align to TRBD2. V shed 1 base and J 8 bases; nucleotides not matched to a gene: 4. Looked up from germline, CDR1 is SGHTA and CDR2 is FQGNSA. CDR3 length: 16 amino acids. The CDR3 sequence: CTSSLETSGGADEQFF. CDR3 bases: TGTACCAGCAGCTTAGAGACTAGCGGGGGGGCCGATGAGCAGTTCTTC.

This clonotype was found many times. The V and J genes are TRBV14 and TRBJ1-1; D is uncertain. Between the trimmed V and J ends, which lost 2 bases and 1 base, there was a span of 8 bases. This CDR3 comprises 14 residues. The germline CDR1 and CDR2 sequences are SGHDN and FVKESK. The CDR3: CASSQMVRNTEAFF. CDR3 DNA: TGTGCCAGCAGCCAAATGGTCCGGAACACTGAAGCTTTCTTT.

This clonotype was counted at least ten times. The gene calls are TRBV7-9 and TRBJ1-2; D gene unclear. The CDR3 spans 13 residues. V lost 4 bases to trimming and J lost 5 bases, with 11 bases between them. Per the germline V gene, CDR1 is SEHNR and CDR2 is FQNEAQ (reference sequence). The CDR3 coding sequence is TGTGCCAGCAGCTCTACAGAAAAGTATGGCTACACCTTC. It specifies CASSSTEKYGYTF.

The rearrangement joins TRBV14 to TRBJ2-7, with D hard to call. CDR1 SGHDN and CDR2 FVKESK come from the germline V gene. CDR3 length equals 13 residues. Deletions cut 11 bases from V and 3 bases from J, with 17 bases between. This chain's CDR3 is CAPLRPSGYEQYV. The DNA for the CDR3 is TGTGCCCCACTAAGGCCATCCGGCTACGAGCAGTACGTC.